These T cell receptor beta chains were read from a single sample in a study of cytomegalovirus exposure and HLA in healthy donors. The assay was immunoSEQ multiplex PCR, and TCRdb's table has in-frame clones only and misses some. In the table there are tens of thousands of clones, roughly 82% of which are singletons. Sequencing was carried out using PBMCs. Receptors were obtained from a woman aged 18-29 years in good health and CMV-seropositive. CDR3s include the opening cysteine and the closing phenylalanine or tryptophan. The D gene is left open where the match is weak. Expanded clones get a size class; other rows say once, few or many, or leave the size out.

cdr3_length,clone_size,j_call,v_call,d_call,cdr3_nt,cdr3_aa
16,once,TRBJ2-3,TRBV7-9,-,TGTGCCAGCAGCCCGATGGTGGGAGCGGACCGGGATACGCAGTATTTT,CASSPMVGADRDTQYF
13,-,TRBJ2-3,TRBV2,TRBD2,TGTGCCAGCAGTGACGGGGGGGGCGATACGCAGTATTTT,CASSDGGGDTQYF
15,-,TRBJ2-7,TRBV28,TRBD2,TGTGCCAGCAGTTCAGCTAGCGGGAGGGGTTACGAGCAGTACTTC,CASSSASGRGYEQYF
16,-,TRBJ2-7,TRBV10-1,TRBD1,TGCGCCAGCAGTGACAAGACAGGGGGCGTTTTGTACGAGCAGTACTTC,CASSDKTGGVLYEQYF
14,few,TRBJ1-1,TRBV6-5,-,TGTGCCAGCAGCCCGGGGGACTTGAACACTGAAGCTTTCTTT,CASSPGDLNTEAFF
15,-,TRBJ2-3,TRBV18,-,TGTGCCAGCTCACTGAATGCGGGCTCCACAGATACGCAGTATTTT,CASSLNAGSTDTQYF
14,-,TRBJ1-2,TRBV28,TRBD1,TGTGCCAGCAGTTTATATCCGACAGGGCATGGCTACACCTTC,CASSLYPTGHGYTF
13,-,TRBJ2-5,TRBV7-9,TRBD1,TGTGCCAGCAGCTCGGGACAGGAAGAGACCCAGTACTTC,CASSSGQEETQYF
12,-,TRBJ2-7,TRBV2,-,TGTGCCAGCAGTGAAGGGAGTTACGAGCAGTACTTC,CASSEGSYEQYF
20,-,TRBJ2-1,TRBV9,TRBD2,TGTGCCAGCAGCGTATCCTTGGAGGGATGGACTAGCGGGAGGAATAATGAGCAGTTCTTC,CASSVSLEGWTSGRNNEQFF
17,-,TRBJ2-2,TRBV15,TRBD2,TGTGCCACCAGCAGAGAACGGACTAGCGGGAGGGCCGGGGAGCTGTTTTTT,CATSRERTSGRAGELFF
12,-,TRBJ2-4,TRBV9,-,TGTGCCAGCAAGGGGGACGGAAACATTCAGTACTTC,CASKGDGNIQYF
15,-,TRBJ1-4,TRBV27,TRBD1,TGTGCCAGCAGTTTATCCGCGACAGGGAGTGAAAAACTGTTTTTT,CASSLSATGSEKLFF
12,few,TRBJ2-7,TRBV2,TRBD2,TGTGCCAGCTTCGGGGGGGGGTACGAGCAGTACTTC,CASFGGGYEQYF
14,once,TRBJ2-7,TRBV4-2,TRBD1,TGTGCCAGCAGCCAGCAGGGGGCTCTAGACGAGCAGTACTTC,CASSQQGALDEQYF
14,-,TRBJ2-1,TRBV6-6,TRBD2,TGTGCCAGCAGTTTAGCGGGAGACTACAATGAGCAGTTCTTC,CASSLAGDYNEQFF
11,-,TRBJ1-1,TRBV30,TRBD1,TGTGCCTGGAGCCGACAGGGTAAAGCTTTCTTT,CAWSRQGKAFF
14,-,TRBJ2-5,TRBV30,-,TGTGCCTGGAGTCAGGCAGGTCTCCAAGAGACCCAGTACTTC,CAWSQAGLQETQYF
11,-,TRBJ2-1,TRBV15,-,TGTGCCACCGAGGGTATCAATGAGCAGTTCTTC,CATEGINEQFF
15,-,TRBJ2-1,TRBV5-1,-,TGCGCCAGCAGCTTGGACGGGATCACCAACAATGAGCAGTTCTTC,CASSLDGITNNEQFF
14,-,TRBJ2-5,TRBV7-9,-,TGTGCCAGCAGCTTAGGAGCTTACCAAGAGACCCAGTACTTC,CASSLGAYQETQYF
17,-,TRBJ1-6,TRBV7-9,-,TGTGCCAGCAGCTTAGGGATCGGCTTGGGGAGTCGGTCACCCCTCCACTTT,CASSLGIGLGSRSPLHF
15,-,TRBJ2-2,TRBV9,-,TGTGCCAGCAGCTATGCTAGTGGGGGAGGCGGGGAGCTGTTTTTT,CASSYASGGGGELFF
13,once,TRBJ2-5,TRBV2,-,TGTGCCAGCAGTGACAGGGGTACGGAGACCCAGTACTTC,CASSDRGTETQYF
18,-,TRBJ2-1,TRBV7-6,TRBD2,TGTGCCAGCAGCCGCCTGACTAGCCGCACTTTCTCCTACAATGAGCAGTTCTTC,CASSRLTSRTFSYNEQFF
14,-,TRBJ1-5,TRBV27,-,TGTGCCAGCAGCTCCCCCCGGAGCAATCAGCCCCAGCATTTT,CASSSPRSNQPQHF
19,-,TRBJ2-1,TRBV7-8,TRBD2,TGTGCCAGCAGCCCCGGACTAGCGGGAACGCGTAGTCTCTACAATGAGCAGTTCTTC,CASSPGLAGTRSLYNEQFF
13,-,TRBJ2-5,TRBV7-2,-,TGTGCCAGCAGCTTAGACCTACAGGGAGCCCAGTACTTC,CASSLDLQGAQYF
17,-,TRBJ2-1,TRBV19,TRBD2,TGTGCCAGTAGTATTAAGACTAGCGGGGGGGCCTACAATGAGCAGTTCTTC,CASSIKTSGGAYNEQFF
17,-,TRBJ2-3,TRBV9,TRBD2,TGTGCCAGCAGCGTAGGTGTCTGGGCGGGAGGGCAGGATACGCAGTATTTT,CASSVGVWAGGQDTQYF
14,-,TRBJ2-5,TRBV19,TRBD2,TGTGCCAGTAGTAGTAGCGGGCAACGGGAGACCCAGTACTTC,CASSSSGQRETQYF
16,-,TRBJ2-3,TRBV19,TRBD2,TGTGCCAGTAGTGGCGTGACTAGCGGGAGATCAGATACGCAGTATTTT,CASSGVTSGRSDTQYF
14,once,TRBJ1-6,TRBV5-6,-,TGTGCCAGCAGCTTTGACAGCTATAATTCACCCCTCCACTTT,CASSFDSYNSPLHF
15,-,TRBJ2-7,TRBV7-2,TRBD2,TGTGCCAGCAGCGCGACTAGCGTCCTTCCCTACGAGCAGTACTTC,CASSATSVLPYEQYF
13,-,TRBJ2-7,TRBV7-9,-,TGTGCCAGCAGCTTAGCATTTGTCAACGAGCAGTACTTC,CASSLAFVNEQYF
16,-,TRBJ2-3,TRBV29-1,TRBD2,TGCAGCGTTGAAGGGGGGACTAGCGGGGGACTTAATACGCAGTATTTT,CSVEGGTSGGLNTQYF
15,-,TRBJ2-3,TRBV6-4,-,TGTGCCAGCAGTGTGGAGGGGGCGGGCACAGATACGCAGTATTTT,CASSVEGAGTDTQYF
13,few,TRBJ1-2,TRBV28,-,TGTGCCAGCAGTTTAGGGAGGGTGGGAGGCTACACCTTC,CASSLGRVGGYTF
16,few,TRBJ2-4,TRBV6-5,-,TGTGCCAGCAGTTATCACCAAACTCCAGCCAAAAACATTCAGTACTTC,CASSYHQTPAKNIQYF
16,-,TRBJ1-1,TRBV9,TRBD1,TGTGCCAGCAGCGTAGTAAGGGGGACAGGCGGCACTGAAGCTTTCTTT,CASSVVRGTGGTEAFF
16,-,TRBJ2-1,TRBV10-3,TRBD2,TGTGCCATCAGTGGGATAGGGACTAGCGGGGGGGGTGAGCAGTTCTTC,CAISGIGTSGGGEQFF
12,-,TRBJ2-2,TRBV5-1,TRBD1,TGCGCCAGCACCCTAGGGGGCTGGGAGCTGTTTTTT,CASTLGGWELFF
18,-,TRBJ2-3,TRBV7-9,-,TGTGCCAGCACACAACAAATAATCCCGGGGGGCCGGGGAGATACGCAGTATTTT,CASTQQIIPGGRGDTQYF
15,-,TRBJ2-3,TRBV11-2,TRBD2,TGTGCCAGCAGCTTAGATGGCGGGAGCTCAGATACGCAGTATTTT,CASSLDGGSSDTQYF
17,-,TRBJ2-7,TRBV5-1,-,TGCGCCAGCAGCTTGGGGGTTAGCGCAACAAACCCCTACGAGCAGTACTTC,CASSLGVSATNPYEQYF
14,once,TRBJ1-4,TRBV5-8,-,TGTGCCAGCAGCTTGGGAACGCGTAATGAAAAACTGTTTTTT,CASSLGTRNEKLFF
14,-,TRBJ2-7,TRBV19,-,TGTGCCAGTAGTATAGCACAGGGTTTGGGGGAGCAGTACTTC,CASSIAQGLGEQYF
14,-,TRBJ2-7,TRBV27,-,TGTGCCAGCAATGAAGGGGGTCGGAAGGGCGAGCAGTACTTC,CASNEGGRKGEQYF
15,-,TRBJ1-2,TRBV5-8,TRBD1,TGTGCCAGCAGCTATGACAGGGGCCGTAACTATGGCTACACCTTC,CASSYDRGRNYGYTF
15,-,TRBJ2-7,TRBV2,-,TGTGCCAGCAGCCCACAAGGGACATCCACCTACGAGCAGTACTTC,CASSPQGTSTYEQYF
16,-,TRBJ2-1,TRBV13,TRBD2,TGTGCCAGCAGCTTAGATGGCGGGGGGGCAAACCGCGAGCAGTTCTTC,CASSLDGGGANREQFF
16,-,TRBJ2-1,TRBV6-5,TRBD2,TGTGCCAGCAGTTACTCGAGTAGCGGGGGGCGCAATGAGCAGTTCTTC,CASSYSSSGGRNEQFF